The rows below give T cell receptor beta chains drawn from one sample of a study of cytomegalovirus exposure and HLA in healthy donors. Profiled with immunoSEQ multiplex PCR; TCRdb holds only in-frame clones, not every one. The sample consists of about 170,000 clones, under 90% of them appearing once. Sequenced sample: PBMCs. These receptors were obtained from a male donor in good health and CMV-seronegative. Each CDR3 is given with its conserved first and last residue. The order of the fields is CDR3 DNA, CDR3 protein, J gene, V gene, CDR3 length, D gene, clone size. A D gene is named only where the DNA matches it firmly. Clone size is stated in some rows and not others, as once, few, many or a class when expanded.

TGTGCCAGCAGTGAATTACGGGACAGACCGTACGAGCAGTACTTC,CASSELRDRPYEQYF,TRBJ2-7,TRBV6-1,15,TRBD1,NA
TGCGCCAGCAGCCCTCTCCGGGGGGCGAGCGATGAGCAGTTCTTC,CASSPLRGASDEQFF,TRBJ2-1,TRBV10-1,15,NA,NA
TGCGCCAGCAGCCAAGACTTTGTTTTCGAGACAGGGGGGGCCGAGCAGTACTTC,CASSQDFVFETGGAEQYF,TRBJ2-7,TRBV4-3,18,TRBD1,NA
TGTGCCAGCAGTGGCTTGCGGGGAGCTGAGCAGTTCTTC,CASSGLRGAEQFF,TRBJ2-1,TRBV6-4,13,NA,NA
TGCGCCAGCAGCCAAGATTACGCGGGAGGGCCCCACAATGAGCAGTTCTTC,CASSQDYAGGPHNEQFF,TRBJ2-1,TRBV4-3,17,TRBD2,NA
TGTGCCGGCAGCGTAAATCGCGGGAGGTGCAATGAGCAGTTCTTC,CAGSVNRGRCNEQFF,TRBJ2-1,TRBV9,15,TRBD2,NA
TGCGCCAGCGTGACCTCGGACAGACCACCTTCTGGCTACACCTTC,CASVTSDRPPSGYTF,TRBJ1-2,TRBV10-1,15,NA,NA
TGTGCCAGCAGTCCCGACACCCGACGTGAAAAACTGTTTTTT,CASSPDTRREKLFF,TRBJ1-4,TRBV5-4,14,NA,NA
TGTGCCACCAGAGGACTACATCCCTACAATGAGCAGTTCTTC,CATRGLHPYNEQFF,TRBJ2-1,TRBV27,14,NA,NA
TGTGCCAGCAGTTTAGGGGGGGTGAGGGCTTTCTTT,CASSLGGVRAFF,TRBJ1-1,TRBV28,12,NA,NA
TGTGCCAGCAGCGCCCCGTTTCGCGGCCTTAGATCAGATACGCAGTATTTT,CASSAPFRGLRSDTQYF,TRBJ2-3,TRBV7-2,17,NA,once
TGTGCCAGCAGGTTTGAGCGGGGGGCGAACAATGAGCAGTTCTTC,CASRFERGANNEQFF,TRBJ2-1,TRBV2,15,TRBD2,NA
TGTGCCAGCAGCGTAGCCACCGGACAAACCTACGAGCAGTACTTC,CASSVATGQTYEQYF,TRBJ2-7,TRBV9,15,NA,NA
TGTGCCAGTAGTGCCGACCGCGGAAAAGGCAATGAGCAGTTCTTC,CASSADRGKGNEQFF,TRBJ2-1,TRBV19,15,NA,NA
TGTGCCTGGAGTACTCGACTAGGCGTCCAAGAGACCCAGTACTTC,CAWSTRLGVQETQYF,TRBJ2-5,TRBV30,15,NA,NA
TGTGCCAGCAGTGCCCCGACAAGTTCTAATGAAAAACTGTTTTTT,CASSAPTSSNEKLFF,TRBJ1-4,TRBV6-1,15,NA,NA
TGTGCCAGCAGCCAAGGACACAACAATCAGCCCCAGCATTTT,CASSQGHNNQPQHF,TRBJ1-5,TRBV7-2,14,NA,NA
TGTGCCAGCAGTTACACCGAATTGTACACAGATGAAGCTTTCTTT,CASSYTELYTDEAFF,TRBJ1-1,TRBV6-6,15,NA,NA
TGTGCCAGCAGCGTCTTAGGTCAGGGGGCGAGGAACATTCAGTACTTC,CASSVLGQGARNIQYF,TRBJ2-4,TRBV9,16,TRBD1,NA
TGTGCCAGTAGCGAGACAGGAGCAAGAGAGACCCAGTACTTC,CASSETGARETQYF,TRBJ2-5,TRBV19,14,NA,few
TGTGCCAGCAGTTCCTCCGGGACAGGGGTAACAGATACGCAGTATTTT,CASSSSGTGVTDTQYF,TRBJ2-3,TRBV6-5,16,TRBD1,NA
TGTGCCAGCAGTGAACAGGGGGCTTCCTATGGCTACACCTTC,CASSEQGASYGYTF,TRBJ1-2,TRBV2,14,TRBD1,NA
TGCGCCAGCAGCCATTCAGGGGGCAATCAGCCCCAGCATTTT,CASSHSGGNQPQHF,TRBJ1-5,TRBV4-1,14,NA,NA
TGTGCCAGCAGTGGGGCAGTCTCCTACGAGCAGTACTTC,CASSGAVSYEQYF,TRBJ2-7,TRBV2,13,NA,NA
TGTGCCAGCAGCTCCCTGGCCCTCCTAGCGGGGGGTGAGGCCGGGGAGCTGTTTTTT,CASSSLALLAGGEAGELFF,TRBJ2-2,TRBV7-9,19,TRBD2,NA
TGTGCCAGCAGCTTGTTGGCTAGCAGCTCCTACAATGAGCAGTTCTTC,CASSLLASSSYNEQFF,TRBJ2-1,TRBV5-8,16,NA,NA
TGCAGCGTCCCAGAAGCGGCTAGCGGGAAAGAGACCCAGTACTTC,CSVPEAASGKETQYF,TRBJ2-5,TRBV29-1,15,TRBD2,NA
TGCGCCAGCAGCCAAGTACTAGGGTGGCGGTACGAGCAGTACTTC,CASSQVLGWRYEQYF,TRBJ2-7,TRBV4-1,15,NA,NA
TGTGCCAGCAGCAAAGGGGGGACAGTCTTTTACGAGCAGTACTTC,CASSKGGTVFYEQYF,TRBJ2-7,TRBV21-1,15,NA,NA
TGTGCCAGCAGTTACTTGGGGGGGCTTAGCGATGAGCAGTTCTTC,CASSYLGGLSDEQFF,TRBJ2-1,TRBV6-5,15,NA,NA
TGTGCCAGCAGCCCTCGGACAGGGCGAGGCTACACCTTC,CASSPRTGRGYTF,TRBJ1-2,TRBV9,13,TRBD1,NA
TGTGCCTGGAGTGACACCGATCAGCCCCAGCATTTT,CAWSDTDQPQHF,TRBJ1-5,TRBV30,12,NA,NA
TGTGCCAACCAAAAAGCGGGGGGCAACTACGAGCAGTACTTC,CANQKAGGNYEQYF,TRBJ2-7,TRBV2,14,TRBD2,NA
TGTGCCAGCTCACCCGACATGAACACTGAAGCTTTCTTT,CASSPDMNTEAFF,TRBJ1-1,TRBV18,13,NA,NA
TGTGCCAGCAGTTTATACCGTAGTTCATCCTACGAGCAGTACTTC,CASSLYRSSSYEQYF,TRBJ2-7,TRBV27,15,NA,NA
TGCGCCAGCAGCCAAGCGGCGTTTGAGGGTGGCAATGAGCAGTTCTTC,CASSQAAFEGGNEQFF,TRBJ2-1,TRBV4-3,16,NA,NA
TGCAGTGCTAGTGACATCTATGGCTACACCTTC,CSASDIYGYTF,TRBJ1-2,TRBV20-1,11,NA,NA
TGTGCCAGCAGCTCCCTCCCTGCCGGTGAGGAAAAGACCCAGTACTTC,CASSSLPAGEEKTQYF,TRBJ2-5,TRBV7-8,16,NA,NA
TGTGCCAGCAGCTCAGGACAGGGGGCCAGGAACACTGAAGCTTTCTTT,CASSSGQGARNTEAFF,TRBJ1-1,TRBV11-1,16,TRBD1,NA
TGTGCCAGCAGCCCGGAGGGCCCGGGGAAACTGTTTTTT,CASSPEGPGKLFF,TRBJ1-4,TRBV6-1,13,NA,NA
TGTGCCAGCAGTTACCTTTCGGGACAGGGGAGGGGAGCTTTCTTT,CASSYLSGQGRGAFF,TRBJ1-1,TRBV6-6,15,TRBD1,NA
TGTGCCAGCACCTCGGTGGGACAGGCGTTAGGCCGTCCCCAGCATTTT,CASTSVGQALGRPQHF,TRBJ1-5,TRBV28,16,TRBD1,NA
TGCGCCAGCAGCTTAGGGACAGGGGAAGAAAAACTGTTTTTT,CASSLGTGEEKLFF,TRBJ1-4,TRBV5-1,14,TRBD1,NA
TGTCCTAAGCTTCTGGTTCTCGATGAGCAGTTCTTC,CPKLLVLDEQFF,TRBJ2-1,TRBV11-1,12,NA,once
TGTGCCAGCAGGGATCTAGCACGAACATACGAGCAGTACTTC,CASRDLARTYEQYF,TRBJ2-7,TRBV27,14,NA,few
TGCGCCAGCAGCCAAGATTCGAACCAGGGTGAAGCTTTCTTT,CASSQDSNQGEAFF,TRBJ1-1,TRBV4-1,14,NA,few
TGCGCCAGCAGCCAAGATCTGGGTTCGAGCGGGGGCCCCACAGATACGCAGTATTTT,CASSQDLGSSGGPTDTQYF,TRBJ2-3,TRBV4-1,19,TRBD2,NA
TGTGCCAGTAAACACAGGGTCACCGATACGCAGTATTTT,CASKHRVTDTQYF,TRBJ2-3,TRBV19,13,NA,NA
TGTGCCAGCAGCGACGATGGGAGAGGAGGGGAGACCCAGTACTTC,CASSDDGRGGETQYF,TRBJ2-5,TRBV9,15,NA,NA
TGTGCCAGCAGCCTCGCGGCGGGGGCTACAGATACGCAGTATTTT,CASSLAAGATDTQYF,TRBJ2-3,TRBV7-3,15,NA,NA
TGTGCCAGCAGTCAAGTGGGAGGCGGGAGAAGATCCTACGAGCAGTACTTC,CASSQVGGGRRSYEQYF,TRBJ2-7,TRBV7-2,17,TRBD2,NA
TGTGCCAGCAGCTTACACGGACAGGGTATTAACACGGATACGCAGTATTTT,CASSLHGQGINTDTQYF,TRBJ2-3,TRBV7-2,17,TRBD1,NA
TGTGCCAGCAGCCACAGACTAGCGGGGGAGGAGACCCAGTACTTC,CASSHRLAGEETQYF,TRBJ2-5,TRBV7-8,15,TRBD2,NA
TGTGCCAGCACCCTAACCCGGGGGCGGACAGGGTTTCATGGCTACACCTTC,CASTLTRGRTGFHGYTF,TRBJ1-2,TRBV5-6,17,TRBD1,NA
TGTGCCAGCAGCTTAGCGGCAGGGGGAATGAACACTGAAGCTTTCTTT,CASSLAAGGMNTEAFF,TRBJ1-1,TRBV11-2,16,TRBD1,NA
TGCGCCAGCAGCGGGGCACGGGGACTGAGGAACACTGAAGCTTTCTTT,CASSGARGLRNTEAFF,TRBJ1-1,TRBV27,16,NA,NA
TGTGCCAGCAGCTTTACTTCCTTTAGCGGGAGCACCTACGAGCAGTACTTC,CASSFTSFSGSTYEQYF,TRBJ2-7,TRBV11-2,17,TRBD2,NA
TGTGCCAGTAGCGGAGGGCCTGGAAACACCATATATTTT,CASSGGPGNTIYF,TRBJ1-3,TRBV6-4,13,NA,few
TGTGCCAGCAGCTTAGCCAGGCTGGCGAACACCGGGGAGCTGTTTTTT,CASSLARLANTGELFF,TRBJ2-2,TRBV7-2,16,NA,NA